These T cell receptor beta chains were read from a single sample in a study of T cell changes during pregnancy in multiple sclerosis. Some clones are missing from TCRdb's copy, which holds only in-frame ones; the method was immunoSEQ multiplex PCR. This sample has 50,000 or so clones, with nearly 95% found just once. This specimen was CD4+ T cells from peripheral blood mononuclear cells, taken in the second trimester of pregnancy. Receptors were obtained from a female donor with multiple sclerosis, enrolled in a pregnancy study. CDR3s include the opening cysteine and the closing phenylalanine or tryptophan. D genes are given only for firm matches.

NA	TRBV5-4	TRBJ2-5	TGTGCCAGCAGCCCCACGGGGGTGACGGAGACCCAGTACTTC	CASSPTGVTETQYF
NA	TRBV25-1	TRBJ1-5	TGTGCCAGCAGTGAGTGGGGCGGCAATCAGCCCCAGCATTTT	CASSEWGGNQPQHF
TRBD2	TRBV14	TRBJ2-1	TGTGCCAGCAGCCTTAGCGGGGGGGTCTACAATGAGCAGTTCTTC	CASSLSGGVYNEQFF
TRBD1	TRBV2	TRBJ2-7	TGTGCCAGCAATTTCGGACAGGGGGCTGGCTACGAGCAGTACTTC	CASNFGQGAGYEQYF
TRBD1	TRBV18	TRBJ2-2	TGTGCCAGCTCACCTTCAGACAGGGCCGGGGAGCTGTTTTTT	CASSPSDRAGELFF
TRBD1	TRBV5-1	TRBJ2-7	TGCGCCAGCTGGGGGACAGGGGCATCCGAGCAGTACTTC	CASWGTGASEQYF
NA	TRBV11-2	TRBJ1-6	TGTGCCAGCAGCTTACATACAGGACGGCGTAATTCACCCCTCCACTTT	CASSLHTGRRNSPLHF
TRBD1	TRBV7-8	TRBJ1-5	TGTGCCAGCACCAACCGGGACAGCGTTCAGCCCCAGCATTTT	CASTNRDSVQPQHF
NA	TRBV7-2	TRBJ1-4	TGTGCCAGCAGTCGAGGACAGAGTGAAAAACTGTTTTTT	CASSRGQSEKLFF
TRBD2	TRBV30	TRBJ2-3	TGTGCCTGGAGTGTCCAAGCGGGGTACACAGATACGCAGTATTTT	CAWSVQAGYTDTQYF
NA	TRBV13	TRBJ1-2	TGTGCCAGCAGCTTTGGGGGGATTTTCCGTGTAGACTATGGCTACACCTTC	CASSFGGIFRVDYGYTF
NA	TRBV7-3	TRBJ2-5	TGTGCCAGCAGCTTAACGCCGGCGAGGGAGACCCAGTACTTC	CASSLTPARETQYF
TRBD2	TRBV7-2	TRBJ2-2	TGTGCCAGCAGCTTAACTAGCGGGAGCTCGGTCACCGGGGAGCTGTTTTTT	CASSLTSGSSVTGELFF
TRBD2	TRBV5-1	TRBJ2-4	TGCGCCAGCAGTCTTAGGACTAGCGGGGATCCCAAAAACATTCAGTACTTC	CASSLRTSGDPKNIQYF
TRBD1	TRBV29-1	TRBJ1-1	TGCAGCGTTGCGCGGACAGGGCTAACGGGCACTGAAGCTTTCTTT	CSVARTGLTGTEAFF
NA	TRBV14	TRBJ1-1	TGTGCCAGCAGCCAAAAAGAGTCGCCCGGGGCTTTCTTT	CASSQKESPGAFF
TRBD2	TRBV10-3	TRBJ2-7	TGTGCCATCAGTGGGACTAGCGGGGGGGCCGGCACCTACGAGCAGTACTTC	CAISGTSGGAGTYEQYF
TRBD1	TRBV4-1	TRBJ2-1	TGCGCCAGCAGCCAAGGGGTGTCAGACAGGGGGCCCCTCAATGAGCAGTTCTTC	CASSQGVSDRGPLNEQFF
TRBD2	TRBV18	TRBJ2-5	TGTGCCAGCTCACGAAACTTACCGGGACTAAAGAACCAAGAGACCCAGTACTTC	CASSRNLPGLKNQETQYF
NA	TRBV7-8	TRBJ2-1	TGTGCCAGCAGCTTACGACGGGTAACTCACAATGAGCAGTTCTTC	CASSLRRVTHNEQFF
NA	TRBV6-1	TRBJ2-1	TGTGCCAGCAGTGGCCAATCCCTACCAAATGAGCAGTTCTTC	CASSGQSLPNEQFF
NA	TRBV19	TRBJ1-4	TGTGCCAGTAGTAGGCAGACAGCAACTAATGAAAAACTGTTTTTT	CASSRQTATNEKLFF
TRBD1	TRBV10-3	TRBJ1-5	TGTGCCATCAGGGAGGACAGGGCCTCCAATCAGCCCCAGCATTTT	CAIREDRASNQPQHF
TRBD1	TRBV7-6	TRBJ2-7	TGTGCCAGCAGTATAGACAGGGGCCACGAGCAGTACTTC	CASSIDRGHEQYF
NA	TRBV7-9	TRBJ1-3	TGTGCCAGCAGCTTAGGTTACGTCGTCGGGGGAAACACCATATATTTT	CASSLGYVVGGNTIYF
TRBD1	TRBV7-9	TRBJ1-2	TGTGCCAGCAGCTTCACGGGACAGGGGAACTATGGCTACACCTTC	CASSFTGQGNYGYTF
TRBD2	TRBV5-1	TRBJ2-3	TGCGCCAGCAGCCGGACTAGCGGGGGGGTGGTTACGCAGTATTTT	CASSRTSGGVVTQYF
NA	TRBV29-1	TRBJ2-5	TGCAGCGTTGAAGGTGGGACTCTCAGGTCGGAGACCCAGTACTTC	CSVEGGTLRSETQYF
NA	TRBV18	TRBJ1-2	TGTGCCAGCTCACCATACGTACAGTACGGCTACACCTTC	CASSPYVQYGYTF
TRBD2	TRBV19	TRBJ2-2	TGTGCCAGTAGTGCATCGGGGGGGCTAAACGGGGAGCTGTTTTTT	CASSASGGLNGELFF
NA	TRBV6-6	TRBJ1-2	TGTGGAACTTCGGAGTTCGACTATGGCTACACCTTC	CGTSEFDYGYTF
NA	TRBV19	TRBJ1-5	TGTGCCAGTAGGAGTACTGATTTCAATCAGCCCCAGCATTTT	CASRSTDFNQPQHF